This T cell receptor beta chain was retrieved from a study of T cell repertoires in cytomegalovirus infection. Study-wide background: Recently identified HLA-C-restricted CMV epitopes were used, and well-studied HLA-B-restricted CMV epitopes were used as well. An indication of both CMV infection and matching HLA type came from public TCR beta signatures. The study's findings and limits: HLA-C-restricted CMV clonotypes gave the most frequent clonotype in two of eight donors.

Using its own MiXCR run on the reads, TCRdb lists one record per CDR3 protein. The data contain roughly 920,000 distinct CDR3 sequences, roughly 31% of them singletons. Details on this clonotype: The antigen is undetermined.

The CDR3 has 16 amino acids. Trimming removed 3 bases at V and 0 bases at J, with 12 bases between. Germline loops: CDR1 SNHLY, CDR2 FYNNEI. The clonotype comes from a human donor in good health (CMV status not recorded). Some clones in this sample may be carry-over from other donors' samples. This rearrangement joins TRBV2 to TRBJ2-1, with a possible D match to TRBD1 (5 bases). This specimen was cultured CD8+ T cells from PBMCs, taken from culture after CMV antigen stimulation. The chain's CDR3 is CASSELGLSSYNEQFF. In DNA, the CDR3 is TGTGCCAGCAGTGAGTTGGGGCTTAGCTCCTACAATGAGCAGTTCTTC.